This T cell receptor beta chain was identified during a study of shared clonotypes between healthy human individuals. Several immunoSEQ plates received, in even portions, the genomic DNA of each subset. How the authors handled the data: Junction-only sequences without quality scores were provided by ImmunoSEQ, so filtering was different. Assay: immunoSEQ multiplex PCR; the TCRdb copy retains only in-frame clones and omits some. The V and J calls and clone size are taken from that table; D and trimming were inferred from the DNA. Seen here are some 1,400,000 clones, roughly 97% observed once, and the top ten hold roughly 1.1%. The study separated CD4+ cells into CD45RA+ naive and CD45RA-negative memory subsets. This clonotype originated in a man under 40 in good health. The sequenced material came from naive CD4+ T cells sorted from blood. Regarding subset: CD45RA+ positively selected.

The CDR3 here is CAWSIRVMGSYNEQFF. CDR3 in DNA: TGTGCCTGGAGTATAAGGGTGATGGGCTCCTACAATGAGCAGTTCTTC. The V and J genes are TRBV30 and TRBJ2-1, with unresolved D. V shed 2 bases and J shed 0 bases, with 14 bases lying between them. Germline V gene sequence: CDR1 GTSNPN, CDR2 SVGIG (reference sequence). The CDR3 runs 16 residues.